This section outlines one T cell receptor (beta chain) sequence together with its context. No cognate antigen has been identified for it. Base-call qualities are not available, and no considerably larger clone is one nucleotide away. The V end loses 3 bases and the J end loses 5 bases, and a stretch of 19 bases separates them. CDR1 and CDR2 (MNHNS, SASEGT) derive from the germline V gene. The CDR3 measures 16 amino acids from cysteine to phenylalanine. Solely the CDR3 DNA is kept, with 48 bases framed from the first base. This sample stems from a study of cytomegalovirus exposure and HLA in healthy donors listed by TCRdb under 2017. About the investigation overall: In an earlier analysis of under 600 of the donors, 276 Gb of sequence data and some 100 million unique TCR beta sequences from about 190 million T cells were reported. A later genetic analysis used genome-wide SNP genotypes for about 60% of the roughly 700 donors, treating that subset as a discovery cohort. The T cell repertoires of roughly 660 subjects were profiled by immunosequencing and related to cytomegalovirus serostatus. The study aimed to test whether signatures of past pathogen exposure could be identified by cataloging public T cell receptors. Every discovery cohort repertoire had been produced on one sequencing platform. A later analysis re-analyzed previously published TCR beta repertoires from about 730 donors and added high-resolution HLA genotyping to study TCR occurrence patterns. The study combined high-throughput TCR immunosequencing, statistical association of individual TCRs with disease status, and machine learning to predict cytomegalovirus infection status. A separate validation cohort of 90 to 150 different subjects was used in addition to the approximately 610-subject first cohort. About 310 gigabases of sequencing data and tens of millions of unique TCR sequences were included in an early release covering about 700 HLA-typed donors. Of the 300 to 400 genotyped donors, approximately 83% fell in the genetic ancestry cluster associated with self-reported Caucasian donors. Donor age, sex, ethnicity and CMV serostatus were compiled alongside the repertoire data. The later analysis used no new phenotypic data to find candidate immune exposures, relying instead on TCR beta sequences and their occurrence across donors. Roughly five DR-DQ haplotypes were treated as single units for association and clustering because of strong linkage in the cohort. Typing coverage varied by locus: roughly 629-630 donors for A, B, C, DRB1 and DQB1; 522 for DQA1; more than 600 for DPA1; roughly 450 for DPB1. In an earlier analysis of over 550 of the donors, high-throughput TCR beta sequencing was used to judge whether each TCR beta V gene segment behaved as functional or pseudogenic. Class I and class II HLA loci were covered by the typing at four-digit resolution. Among over 350 genotyped donors of the cohort, an average of around 240,000 unique TCR beta nucleotide sequences were sequenced per donor, around 20% of them non-productive.

The cohort consisted of hundreds of healthy bone marrow donors. Cohort members were all nominally healthy when sampled, although unrecorded immune exposures were likely present. The donor tested CMV seronegative, placing the donor among the roughly 340 seronegative members of the cohort. Every donor gave a peripheral blood sample, and the peripheral blood mononuclear cells from that sample were used for TCR beta sequencing. The Qiagen DNeasy Blood Extraction Kit was used to extract genomic DNA from the blood cell samples. Receptors were amplified or captured by the immunoSEQ multiplex PCR assay. A mixture of 60 forward primers for TCR Vbeta segments and 13 reverse primers for TCR Jbeta segments was used in the multiplex PCR. The CDR3 region of rearranged TCR beta genes was amplified from genomic DNA by a multiplex PCR assay. The Illumina HiSeq System was used to sequence the amplified TCR beta libraries as 87-base-pair reads. Per the source publication's procedure: In a later analysis, tens of millions of unique TCR beta chains were counted across the 500 to 700 repertoires, and roughly 11 million of these chains were shared by at least two donors. Raw reads were error-corrected and collapsed into unique sequences by a nearest-neighbor algorithm in which closely related sequences were merged to remove PCR and sequencing errors. CDR3 sequences were aligned to IMGT reference sequences to assign V, D and J gene segments. For a sequence to be retained, a match of at least six nucleotides was required to both a V gene segment and a J gene segment. A rearrangement counted as productive if the CDR3 had no stop codons and remained in frame with V and J, and every other rearrangement counted as non-productive. Following IMGT convention, CDR3 was defined as the stretch from the second conserved V-encoded cysteine up to the conserved J-encoded phenylalanine. The earlier analysis of some 600 of the donors excluded sequences that lacked an unambiguous match to a single V gene segment. An earlier analysis of a few hundred of the donors called V segments functional above 56.7% productive rearrangements and segregating when the between-donor standard deviation exceeded 5%. To diagnose cytomegalovirus status from the catalog of TCR beta chain sequences, a statistical classification framework was built. In a later analysis, TCR nucleotide sequences were compared against IMGT/GENE-DB human TR gene sequences so that V and J genes could be assigned. The TCRdist pipeline was used in a later analysis to assign CDR3 sequences and most-parsimonious VDJ recombination scenarios. In a later analysis, each TCR beta chain was defined by its CDR3 amino acid sequence together with its V-gene family, and reads without a unique V-gene family were excluded. A later analysis removed roughly 590 highly shared, low-generation-probability nucleotide sequences to deal with suspected cross-contamination and a sequencing artifact. For each public chain, a later analysis derived a clonal expansion index from normalized ranks of inferred template counts within each repertoire. In a later analysis, generation probabilities were computed with a VDJ recombination model fitted to out-of-frame rearrangements, and the resulting probabilities were checked against IGoR. Hypergeometric tests were used in a later analysis to score TCR-TCR, TCR-HLA and TCR-CMV co-occurrence, with a repertoire-size bias correction applied to the TCR pairs. In a later analysis, false discovery rates were estimated by permuting HLA or CMV assignments 20 times. In a later analysis, co-occurring TCRs were grouped using DBSCAN, with TCRdist sequence similarity added in when clustering inside HLA-allele-positive subsets. For co-occurrence clustering, repertoires with fewer than 30,000 or more than 120,000 public chains were excluded, along with four to six repertoires with anomalous nucleotide sharing. TCRdb carries this immuneACCESS record with in-frame sequences only. Its versions omit some clonotypes, under half of them owing to an unresolved V gene in the studies checked, with the rest unexplained. V, J and clone size were drawn from that table, and D and trimming were deduced from the DNA. Within this sample are about 73,000 clones, with around 80% of them counted one time only. The ten largest make up over 0.95% of the sample.

The full study reports these points: Some IMGT-functional V segments, including TRBV6-2 and TRBV6-3, could not be distinguished by the 87-base-pair reads and were therefore excluded. Because counts were too low, more than 15 rarely observed V segments, including chromosome 9 orphons, were left out of the earlier analysis of about 500 of the donors. For the cohort, immune exposure information was limited to CMV serostatus. The cohort was sequenced for TCR beta chains only, and without alpha or paired-chain data the features that could be detected were limited. Strong co-occurrence of HLA alleles, especially DR and DQ, made assigning TCR associations to individual alleles difficult. A later analysis found that TCR association rates varied across HLA loci, with DRB1 alleles showing the most associated TCRs and HLA-C alleles the fewest. Linkage disequilibrium might explain the correlated functional status among segregating V segments, but an unknown experimental factor could not be excluded. Cytomegalovirus status was reported to be diagnosed by the classifier with high specificity and sensitivity in both the original and validation cohorts. Several of the top co-occurrence clusters appeared to be linked to parvovirus B19, influenza, CMV and Epstein-Barr virus, according to a later analysis. In vitro tests confirmed that a few of the cytomegalovirus-associated TCR beta chains recognize cytomegalovirus antigens. In a later analysis, HLA-associated TCR beta chains were found to be more clonally expanded and to have lower generation probabilities than equally common non-associated chains. In the study, some 180 TCR beta chains were listed as associated with cytomegalovirus. A further reported finding was that TCR beta sequences accurately predicted the HLA-A and HLA-B alleles for most subjects in the first cohort. A later analysis found that most CMV-associated TCR beta chains appeared HLA-restricted, with HLA associations seemingly driven largely by CMV exposure. A cluster of highly shared sequence variants was judged likely to represent a technical artifact of the sequencing pipeline. The authors suggested that the approach could potentially be generalized to other disease states and immunological phenotypes. While some public TCRs were present in many individuals, most TCR sequences turned up only very rarely across donors. Presence/absence analyses assumed roughly uniform sequencing depth across donors, an assumption that may not hold. An association between a missense DCLRE1C variant and V-gene and J-gene trimming of TCR beta chains was found in a later genetic analysis and replicated in an independent cohort. A later genetic analysis reported fewer N-insertions in productive TCRs among donors in an Asian-associated ancestry cluster than the approximately 700-donor mean. Because HLA typing was missing for some donors at each locus, association tests included only the typed subset. In an earlier analysis of approximately 590 of the donors, most TCR beta V segments were observed in productive rearrangements about 90% or about 30% of the time, broadly matching IMGT annotations. At a false discovery rate of 0.05, a later analysis linked 16,951 TCR beta sequences to specific HLA alleles.

The sequence joins TRBV6-1 to TRBJ1-2, with the D gene not clear enough to name. The material sequenced was PBMCs. The receptor was derived from a male donor in good health and CMV-seronegative. CDR3 reads: CASSEEPVGARYGYTF. The nucleotide sequence is given as TGTGCCAGCAGTGAGGAGCCAGTCGGAGCTAGGTATGGCTACACCTTC.